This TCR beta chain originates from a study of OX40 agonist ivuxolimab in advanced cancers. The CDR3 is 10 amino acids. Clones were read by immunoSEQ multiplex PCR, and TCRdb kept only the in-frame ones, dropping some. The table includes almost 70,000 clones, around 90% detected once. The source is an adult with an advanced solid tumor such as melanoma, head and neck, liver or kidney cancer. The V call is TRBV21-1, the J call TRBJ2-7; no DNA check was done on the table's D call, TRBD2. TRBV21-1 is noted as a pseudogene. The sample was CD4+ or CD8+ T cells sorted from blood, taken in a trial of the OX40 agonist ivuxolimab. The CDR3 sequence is CASSKLLENF. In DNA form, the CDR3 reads TGTGCCAGCAGCAAACTCCTCGAGAACTTC.